The sequence of this T cell receptor (beta chain) was determined in a study of T cell clonality in common variable immunodeficiency. At least ten counts were recorded for this clone. Its specificity is not known. Coverage ceases 3 residues before the CDR3 finishes, and the germline J gene fills in the end. Study-wide findings and caveats: Fewer deletions and N-nucleotide insertions were reportedly seen in common variable immunodeficiency TCR beta sequences.

Each donor provided about 4.5 to 8.5 ml of heparinized whole blood. The ends lost 3 bases at V and 5 bases at J; junction bases unmatched: 6. There are 15 residues in the CDR3. CDR1 and CDR2 from the germline V gene are SQVTM and ANQGSEA. Only in-frame clones appear in the TCRdb table, and some are missing; sequencing was by immunoSEQ multiplex PCR. The repertoire shows about 41,000 clones, none seen only once; the top ten take around 1.5%. The rearrangement links TRBV29-1 to TRBJ2-2; 10 nucleotides match TRBD1. This TCR was sampled from a person between 18 and 75 years old in good health. Input material: peripheral blood mononuclear cells. Incomplete CDR3 DNA: TGCAGCGTTGATTCCGACAGGGGGCCGACCGGGGAG. It yields the protein CSVDSDRGPTGE. The CDR3 as a whole reads CSVDSDRGPTGELFF.